The 27 T cell receptor beta chains below were found in one sample sequenced in a study of regulatory T cells in long-lasting Graves disease. For TCR beta, libraries came from iRepertoire HTBI primers and Arm-PCR of CDR3 regions. TCRdb recomputed calls from the multiplex PCR reads with MiXCR, one row per CDR3 protein. The sample has around 460,000 distinct CDR3 sequences; less than 25% are singletons. Time point defined: persistent/refractory GD, antithyroid drugs over 5 years with positive TRAb. PBMC RNA was the source of the TCR library. The sequencing used peripheral blood mononuclear cells (PBMCs), collected when the disease was refractory, from a patient treated with antithyroid drugs. Source of these receptors: a female donor with Graves disease.

The chain uses TRBV6-1 and TRBJ1-2, with 7 positions matching TRBD1. This CDR3 has 16 residues. The germline CDR1 and CDR2 sequences are MNHNS and SASEGT. The V gene end was trimmed by 6 bases and the J gene end by 4 bases; junction bases not matched to a gene: 14. The CDR3 DNA reads TGTGCCAGCAGACGGAGCGGGACAGACTTTACCTATGGCTACACCTTC. It specifies CASRRSGTDFTYGYTF.

This clonotype appeared many times. The chain links TRBV19 to TRBJ2-7; D is unresolved. The CDR3 sequence is 12 residues long. Germline loops: CDR1 LNHDA, CDR2 SQIVND (reference sequence). V lost 5 bases and J lost 7, with 12 bases in between. CDR3 coding DNA: TGTGCCAGTAGTCTTCCCCCCGGGGAGCAGTACTTC. Its translation is CASSLPPGEQYF.

This clonotype was seen only a few times. One junction end disagrees with the germline gene, perhaps due to a read error. This chain connects TRBV2 to TRBJ2-1; 10 bases align to TRBD2. Germline assignment: CDR1 SNHLY and CDR2 FYNNEI. This CDR3 contains 14 residues. CDR3 residues: CASSEGRGLAPRLF. CDR3 bases: TGTGCCAGCAGTGAAGGAAGGGGACTAGCGCCCCGGCTCTTC.

This clonotype occurred many times. V and J are TRBV2 and TRBJ2-2; a possible D gene is TRBD2 (6 bases). Trimming stripped 6 bases from V and 3 bases from J, with 11 bases between. CDR3 length equals 14 residues. The germline V gene encodes CDR1 SNHLY and CDR2 FYNNEI. In nucleotides, the CDR3 is TGTGCCAGCAGCCGGTGGAGGGACACCGGGGAGCTGTTTTTT. Translated, it gives CASSRWRDTGELFF. The variable domain in full, completed from reference TRBV2 and TRBJ2-2, reads EPEVTQTPSHQVTQMGQEVILRCVPISNHLYFYWYRQILGQKVEFLVSFYNNEISEKSEIFDDQFSVERPDGSNFTLKIRSTKLEDSAMYFCASSRWRDTGELFFGEGSRLTVL.

This rearrangement joins TRBV24-1 to TRBJ2-6, with 7 nucleotides matching TRBD1. Per germline, CDR1 KGHDR and CDR2 SFDVKD. Trimming cost V 4 bases and J 3 bases; bases outside gene matches: 5. The CDR3 runs 16 residues. CDR3 DNA sequence: TGTGCCACCAGTGACCCAGGGGGAAGTGGGGCCAACGTCCTGACTTTC. It encodes CATSDPGGSGANVLTF.

The sample holds many counts of this clonotype. The rearrangement joins TRBV28 to TRBJ2-7, with D uncertain. Germline CDR1 reads MDHEN; CDR2 reads SYDVKM. V was pared by 2 bases and J by 4 bases, with 12 bases between. This CDR3 is 14 amino acids long. The DNA for the CDR3 is TGTGCCAGCAGTTTAACGAGACCGTCGTACGAGCAGTACTTC. Protein sequence: CASSLTRPSYEQYF.

This clonotype was counted a few times. CDR3 region: CAWSVRETQYF. The CDR3 nucleotides are TGTGCCTGGAGTGTTCGGGAGACCCAGTACTTC. V gene TRBV30 combines with J gene TRBJ2-5; D ambiguous. CDR3 length equals 11 residues. From germline, CDR1 is GTSNPN and CDR2 SVGIG (reference sequence). Trimming took 0 bases from V and 5 from J, leaving 4 bases between them.

A remark on this clonotype: Given the absence of the conserved phenylalanine or tryptophan at the CDR3 end, a read error is likely. The chain employs TRBV7-3 and TRBJ1-1, with D possibly being TRBD1 (5 bases). The V end was cut by 3 bases, the J end by 2 bases, with 7 bases between. This CDR3 is built from 13 residues. The germline V gene encodes CDR1 SGHTA and CDR2 FQGTGA. The CDR3: CASSFQGNTEAFS. The CDR3 DNA follows: TGTGCCAGCAGCTTTCAGGGAAACACTGAAGCTTTCTCT.

The chain recombines TRBV13 with TRBJ1-2; TRBD1 agrees at 7 bases. The CDR3 contains 15 residues. V shed 10 bases and J 9 bases; nucleotides not matched to a gene: 20. Germline V gene lookup returns CDR1 PRHDT and CDR2 FYEKMQ (reference sequence). The CDR3 reads CAIPTTRRDRWSYTF. CDR3 DNA sequence: TGTGCCATCCCAACAACCCGCCGGGACAGATGGAGCTACACCTTC.

In this sample, this clonotype turned up a few times. This rearrangement joins TRBV19 to TRBJ2-7, with 7 bases aligning to TRBD1. J was trimmed by 0 bases and V by 3 bases; bases with no gene match: 5. Germline V gene data show CDR1 as LNHDA and CDR2 as SQIVND (reference sequence). This CDR3 is built from 15 residues. CDR3 bases: TGTGCCAGTAGTATCGGGACAGATATCTCCTACGAGCAGTACTTC. Amino acids: CASSIGTDISYEQYF.

The chain employs TRBV7-2 and TRBJ1-1, with D hard to call. Trimming removed 2 bases at V and 0 bases at J, with 13 bases between. The CDR3 extends over 16 amino acids. CDR1 is SGHTA and CDR2 is FQGNSA in the germline V gene. CDR3 sequence: CASSLTAGEMNTEAFF. DNA for the CDR3: TGTGCCAGCAGCTTAACGGCAGGTGAAATGAACACTGAAGCTTTCTTT.

This clonotype has a count of ten or more. The chain has TRBV30 and TRBJ2-5; no definite D call. The V gene lost 3 bases and the J gene lost 1 base, with 9 bases spanning the gap. The CDR3 has 13 amino acids. CDR1 and CDR2 (germline): GTSNPN, SVGIG (reference sequence). The CDR3 protein is CAWSAASQETQYF. CDR3 DNA sequence: TGTGCCTGGAGCGCAGCGTCCCAAGAGACCCAGTACTTC.

The rearrangement uses TRBV5-6 and TRBJ1-1; 8 positions agree with TRBD1. CDR3 length: 14 amino acids. Germline loops: CDR1 SGHDT, CDR2 YYEEEE. With V trimmed by 7 bases and J by 2 bases, 7 bases remained unmatched. CDR3 loop: CASSLQGDNTEAFF. DNA for the CDR3: TGTGCCAGCTCACTACAGGGGGATAACACTGAAGCTTTCTTT.

The V call is TRBV24-1, the J call TRBJ2-7; TRBD1 aligns across 8 bases. CDR1 is KGHDR, CDR2 SFDVKD, per germline. V trimming: 7 bases; J trimming: 2 bases; junction bases outside the gene matches: 9. The length of the CDR3 is 15 residues. The CDR3 protein is CATSPRRGPAYEQYF. DNA of the CDR3: TGTGCCACCAGCCCCCGCAGGGGGCCCGCCTACGAGCAGTACTTC.

This clonotype was seen many times. The V and J genes are TRBV29-1 and TRBJ1-1; D call uncertain. Looked up from germline, CDR1 is SQVTM and CDR2 is ANQGSEA. The V gene lost 0 bases and the J gene lost 5 bases, with 16 bases spanning the gap. This CDR3 is built from 15 residues. The CDR3 DNA is TGCAGCGTTGAAGACGGCTTTATATCAGCGACTGAAGCTTTCTTT. Encoded protein: CSVEDGFISATEAFF.

This clonotype was observed many times. The gene calls are TRBV20-1 and TRBJ2-7; D might be TRBD1 (6 bases). Looked up from germline, CDR1 is DFQATT and CDR2 is SNEGSKA (reference sequence). The CDR3 spans 14 residues. Trimming took off 1 base at V and 4 bases at J, with 14 bases between the two ends. As DNA, the CDR3 is TGCAGTGCTAGAGTAAACAGGGCCGAATACGAGCAGTACTTC. Encoded protein: CSARVNRAEYEQYF.

This clonotype has just a few counts. This rearrangement joins TRBV9 to TRBJ1-1, with D perhaps matching TRBD1 (5 bases). The germline CDR1 and CDR2 sequences are SGDLS and YYNGEE. This CDR3 spans 14 amino acids. V shed 3 bases and J shed 4 bases, with 13 bases lying between them. This chain's CDR3 is CASSATGSGTEAFF. DNA of the CDR3: TGTGCCAGCAGCGCAACAGGCAGTGGCACTGAAGCTTTCTTT.

This sequence joins TRBV4-3 and TRBJ1-3; D possibly corresponds to TRBD1 (6 bases). Looked up from germline, CDR1 is LGHNA and CDR2 is YSLEER. V was shortened by 2 bases and J by 3 bases, with 11 bases between the two germline ends. The CDR3 loop spans 15 amino acids. The CDR3 DNA follows: TGCGCCAGCAGCCAACGTCGGACAGATGGAAACACCATATATTTT. Encoded protein: CASSQRRTDGNTIYF.

In regard to this clonotype: The missing conserved phenylalanine or tryptophan at the end of this CDR3 makes a read error likely. The limits of the CDR3 on the DNA are not certain, so only TCRdb's listed CDR3 is given. The chain has TRBV6-1 and TRBJ1-2; the D segment call TRBD1 is taken from the table without a DNA check. The CDR3 has 15 amino acids, counting both end residues. From germline, CDR1 is MNHNS and CDR2 SASEGT. CDR3 loop: CASSESTGDVYGHTL.

This clonotype was seen repeatedly, ten times or more. CDR3 residues: CSALRGNQPQHF. In nucleotides, the CDR3 is TGCAGTGCTCTGAGGGGGAATCAGCCCCAGCATTTT. This chain uses TRBV20-1 with TRBJ1-5; D is possibly TRBD1 (6 bases). This CDR3 region has 12 residues. Trimming cost V 5 bases and J 4 bases, with 9 bases left between them. The germline CDR1 and CDR2 sequences are DFQATT and SNEGSKA (reference sequence).

J is TRBJ2-3 and V is TRBV29-1; no clear D gene. In germline, CDR1 is SQVTM, CDR2 ANQGSEA. The CDR3 spans 12 residues. V lost 6 bases and J lost 1, with 8 bases in between. CDR3 sequence: CSVFDRTDTQYF. CDR3 in DNA: TGCAGCGTCTTCGACCGCACAGATACGCAGTATTTT.

This clonotype appeared many times. The chain employs TRBV28 and TRBJ2-6; D is undetermined. Per the germline V gene, CDR1 is MDHEN and CDR2 is SYDVKM. The CDR3 covers 13 residues. Trimming shortened V by 4 bases and J by 0 bases, and 1 base separated the two germline ends. The CDR3 spells CASSYSGANVLTF. The DNA for the CDR3 is TGTGCCAGCAGTTACTCTGGGGCCAACGTCCTGACTTTC.

The chain couples TRBV6-1 to TRBJ1-6, with D possibly matching TRBD1 (5 bases). The V and J ends lost 10 bases and 13 bases respectively, with 20 bases between them. The CDR3 spans 13 residues. Germline V CDR1 and CDR2: MNHNS, SASEGT. The DNA for the CDR3 is TGTGCCACCTTGACCGGGACGCGGGCCCCCCTCCACTTT. This encodes CATLTGTRAPLHF.

V gene TRBV6-5 combines with J gene TRBJ2-7; no clear D gene. Trimming stripped 4 bases from V and 2 bases from J, with 12 bases between. In germline, CDR1 is MNHEY, CDR2 SVGAGI. CDR3 length: 14 residues. CDR3 sequence (DNA): TGTGCCAGCAGTTGGATTGACGAGACCTACGAGCAGTACTTC. Translation gives CASSWIDETYEQYF.

The chain uses TRBV30 and TRBJ1-6, with 9 bases lining up with TRBD1. The length of the CDR3 is 14 residues. The germline V gene has CDR1 GTSNPN and CDR2 SVGIG (reference sequence). J gave up 8 bases and V 4 bases, and 6 bases lay outside the gene matches. This CDR3 reads CAWNSGTGYSPLHF. CDR3 coding DNA: TGTGCCTGGAACTCCGGGACAGGGTATTCACCCCTCCACTTT.

Regarding this clonotype: This may come from a read error, since a much larger clone is one base off. This chain connects TRBV20-1 to TRBJ2-7; D gene uncertain. Trimming removed 2 bases from V and 0 bases from J, with 8 bases in between. This CDR3 region has 13 residues. Germline V gene data show CDR1 as DFQATT and CDR2 as SNEGSKA (reference sequence). In nucleotides, the CDR3 is TGCAGTGCTAGAATGGGCAGCTCCTACGAGCAGTACTTC. Its translation: CSARMGSSYEQYF.

This clonotype came up many times. This chain joins TRBV6-5 and TRBJ1-5; 7 bases are shared with TRBD1. This CDR3 is 17 amino acids long. CDR1 and CDR2 from the germline V gene are MNHEY and SVGAGI. J gave up 1 base and V 0 bases, and 6 bases lay outside the gene matches. The CDR3 coding sequence is TGTGCCAGCAGTTACTCCTCTACAGGGGACAGCAATCAGCCCCAGCATTTT. This encodes CASSYSSTGDSNQPQHF.